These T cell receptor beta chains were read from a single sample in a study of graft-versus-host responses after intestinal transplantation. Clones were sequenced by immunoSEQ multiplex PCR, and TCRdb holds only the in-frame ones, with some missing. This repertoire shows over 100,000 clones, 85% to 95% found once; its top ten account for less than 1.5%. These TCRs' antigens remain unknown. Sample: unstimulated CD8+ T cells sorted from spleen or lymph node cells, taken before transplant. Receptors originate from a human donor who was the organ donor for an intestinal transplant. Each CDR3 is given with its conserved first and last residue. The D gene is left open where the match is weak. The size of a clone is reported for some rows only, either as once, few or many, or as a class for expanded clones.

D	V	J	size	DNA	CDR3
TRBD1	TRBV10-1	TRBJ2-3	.	TGCGCCAGCAGTGAGTCGCAGGGGGCAGATACGCAGTATTTT	CASSESQGADTQYF
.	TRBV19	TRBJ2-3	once	TGTGCCAGTAGTAGCAGGGCCACTAGCACAGATACGCAGTATTTT	CASSSRATSTDTQYF
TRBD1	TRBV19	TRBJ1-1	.	TGTGCCAGTAGGTTACAGGGGGTGAACACTGAAGCTTTCTTT	CASRLQGVNTEAFF
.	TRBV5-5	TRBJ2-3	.	TGTGCCAGCAGCTCCTCCTGGCGGGCCGGGACAGATACGCAGTATTTT	CASSSSWRAGTDTQYF
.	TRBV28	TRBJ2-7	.	TGTGCCAGCAGTTTGGAGGGGGCGACGACCTACGAGCAGTACTTC	CASSLEGATTYEQYF
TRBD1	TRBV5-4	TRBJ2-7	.	TGTGCCAGCAGCTTCGGGACAGGGCTATACGAGCAGTACTTC	CASSFGTGLYEQYF
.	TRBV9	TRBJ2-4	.	TGTGCCAGCAGCGCGGGAGCGGCGAACATTCAGTACTTC	CASSAGAANIQYF
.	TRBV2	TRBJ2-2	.	TGTGCCAGCAGTGAAGAGGGGGGGCAGAGCACCGGGGAGCTGTTTTTT	CASSEEGGQSTGELFF
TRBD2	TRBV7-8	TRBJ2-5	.	TGTGCCAGCAGCTTAGCGGAGGGTAGCGGGAGCGGAGAGACCCAGTACTTC	CASSLAEGSGSGETQYF
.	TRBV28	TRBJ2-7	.	TGTGCCAGCAGCCCCATAGAGGGGGTCCACGAGCAGTACTTC	CASSPIEGVHEQYF
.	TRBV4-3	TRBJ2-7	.	TGCGCCAGCAGCTCCCGGTTGACCTACGAGCAGTACTTC	CASSSRLTYEQYF
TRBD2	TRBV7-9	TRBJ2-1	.	TGTGCCAGCAGCTTAGTGTTACAGCGGGAGGGTAATGAGCAGTTCTTC	CASSLVLQREGNEQFF
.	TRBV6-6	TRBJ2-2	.	TGTGCCAGCAGTTCCGAGTGGCTAGCTGATATGGGGGAGCTGTTTTTT	CASSSEWLADMGELFF
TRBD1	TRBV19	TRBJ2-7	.	TGTGCCAGTAGTATAACGGGAAACGTTGGCACCTTTCTCGGACAGGGACGCTCCTACGAGCAGTACTTC	CASSITGNVGTFLGQGRSYEQYF
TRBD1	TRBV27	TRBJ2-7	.	TGTGCCAGCAGTTTATCGGGACAGGCTACCTACGAGCAGTACTTC	CASSLSGQATYEQYF
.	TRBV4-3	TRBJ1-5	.	TGCGCCAGCAGCCAAGTGTTCCGTGCCCGGCCCCAGCATTTT	CASSQVFRARPQHF
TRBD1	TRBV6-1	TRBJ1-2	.	TGTGCCAGCAGCCTAACAGGGGTCGATGGCTACACCTTC	CASSLTGVDGYTF
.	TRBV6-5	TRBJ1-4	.	TGTGCCAGCAGTTACTGGGGGGAAGGTGAAAAACTGTTTTTT	CASSYWGEGEKLFF
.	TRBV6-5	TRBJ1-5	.	TGTGCCAGCAGTGGGAATAGCAATCAGCCCCAGCATTTT	CASSGNSNQPQHF
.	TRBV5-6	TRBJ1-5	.	TGTGCCAGCAGCCACAAAGTTAGCAATCAGCCCCAGCATTTT	CASSHKVSNQPQHF
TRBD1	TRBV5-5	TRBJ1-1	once	TGTGCCAGCAGTGCAGGGGGGACTGAAGCTTTCTTT	CASSAGGTEAFF
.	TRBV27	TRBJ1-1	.	TGTGCCAGCAGTACCCGAACCGGGACGTTGAAGACTGAAGCTTTCTTT	CASSTRTGTLKTEAFF
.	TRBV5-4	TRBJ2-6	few	TGTGCCAGCAGCTTACAGGCATTCGGGGCCAACGTCCTGACTTTC	CASSLQAFGANVLTF
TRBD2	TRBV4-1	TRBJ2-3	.	TGCGCCAGCAGCCCCTATAGCGGGCCGAGCACAGATACGCAGTATTTT	CASSPYSGPSTDTQYF
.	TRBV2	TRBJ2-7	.	TGTGCCAGCAGTGACAGCTCCTACGAGCAGTACTTC	CASSDSSYEQYF
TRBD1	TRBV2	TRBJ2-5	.	TGTGCCAGCAGTGAAGCGCTTCTCGAGGGGACAGGGGAAGAGACCCAGTACTTC	CASSEALLEGTGEETQYF
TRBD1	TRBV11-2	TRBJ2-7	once	TGTGCCAGCAGCCCCCGCTCGGGACAGGGGGACCCTTACGAGCAGTACTTC	CASSPRSGQGDPYEQYF
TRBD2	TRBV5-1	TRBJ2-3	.	TGCGCCAGCAGCTTGGAGCGGGGTAGCACAGATACGCAGTATTTT	CASSLERGSTDTQYF
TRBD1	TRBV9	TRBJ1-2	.	TGTGCCAGCAGCGTAGCACTTGACAGGGGTGACTATGGCTACACCTTC	CASSVALDRGDYGYTF
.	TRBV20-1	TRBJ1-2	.	TGCAGTGCTAGCGTTATATGGGGCTACACCTTC	CSASVIWGYTF
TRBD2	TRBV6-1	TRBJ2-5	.	TGTGCCAGCAGTGGCCTAGCGGGTGGGTCGGAGACCCAGTACTTC	CASSGLAGGSETQYF
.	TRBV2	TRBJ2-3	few	TGTGCCAGCCGGACTTTTTCTTACTACACAGATACGCAGTATTTT	CASRTFSYYTDTQYF
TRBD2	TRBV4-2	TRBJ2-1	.	TGTGCCAGCAGCCAAGCCGGGACTAGCGGGAGGCTCGGTAATGAGCAGTTCTTC	CASSQAGTSGRLGNEQFF
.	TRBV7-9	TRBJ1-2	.	TGTGCCAGCAGCCCCCGGTCGAGACAGGATGGAAACTATGGCTACACCTTC	CASSPRSRQDGNYGYTF
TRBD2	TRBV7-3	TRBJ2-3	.	TGTGCCAGCAGCTTAACGAGATGGGCGGGAGGGAAGACAGATACGCAGTATTTT	CASSLTRWAGGKTDTQYF
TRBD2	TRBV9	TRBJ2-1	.	TGTGCCAGCAGCAGACTAGCGGGAAGATACAATGAGCAGTTCTTC	CASSRLAGRYNEQFF
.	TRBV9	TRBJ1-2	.	TGTGCCAGCAGCGTAGAATCGGGTTTCTATGGCTACACCTTC	CASSVESGFYGYTF
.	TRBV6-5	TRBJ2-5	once	TGTGCCAGCAGTTCGGGCATAAAAGAGACCCAGTACTTC	CASSSGIKETQYF
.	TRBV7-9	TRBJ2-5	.	TGTGCCAGCAGCTTAAAAATAGCAGGAAAAGAGACCCAGTACTTC	CASSLKIAGKETQYF